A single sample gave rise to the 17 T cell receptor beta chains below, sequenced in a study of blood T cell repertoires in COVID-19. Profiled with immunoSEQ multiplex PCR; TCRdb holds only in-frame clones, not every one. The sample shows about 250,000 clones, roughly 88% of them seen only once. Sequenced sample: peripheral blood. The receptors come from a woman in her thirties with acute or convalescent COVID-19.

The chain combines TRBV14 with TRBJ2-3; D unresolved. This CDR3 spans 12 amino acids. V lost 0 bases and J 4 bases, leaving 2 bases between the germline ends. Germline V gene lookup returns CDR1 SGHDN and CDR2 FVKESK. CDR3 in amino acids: CASSQDADTQYF. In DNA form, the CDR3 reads TGTGCCAGCAGCCAAGACGCAGATACGCAGTATTTT.

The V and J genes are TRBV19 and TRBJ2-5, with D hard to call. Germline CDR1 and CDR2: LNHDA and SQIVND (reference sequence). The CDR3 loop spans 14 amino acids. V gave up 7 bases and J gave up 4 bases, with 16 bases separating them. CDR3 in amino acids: CASKTSGTAETQYF. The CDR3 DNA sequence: TGTGCCAGTAAGACATCAGGCACGGCAGAGACCCAGTACTTC.

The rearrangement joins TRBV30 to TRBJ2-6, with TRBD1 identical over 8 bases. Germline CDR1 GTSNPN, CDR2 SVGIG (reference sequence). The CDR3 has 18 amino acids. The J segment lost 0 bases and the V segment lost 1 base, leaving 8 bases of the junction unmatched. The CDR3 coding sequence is TGTGCCTGGAGTGCAGGTCAGGGGGCGGACTCTGGGGCCAACGTCCTGACTTTC. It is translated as CAWSAGQGADSGANVLTF.

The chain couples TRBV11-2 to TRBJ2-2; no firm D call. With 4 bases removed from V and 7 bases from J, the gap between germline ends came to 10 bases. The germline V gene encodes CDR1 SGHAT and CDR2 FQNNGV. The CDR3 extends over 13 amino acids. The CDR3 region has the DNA TGTGCCAGCAGCTCCAGAAGTCACGGGGAGCTGTTTTTT. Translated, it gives CASSSRSHGELFF.

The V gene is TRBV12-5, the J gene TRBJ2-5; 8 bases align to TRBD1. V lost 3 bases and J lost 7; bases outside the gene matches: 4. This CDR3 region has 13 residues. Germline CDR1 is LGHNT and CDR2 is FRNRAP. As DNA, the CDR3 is TGTGCTAGTGGTTTAACCCAGGGGGCGACCCAGTACTTC. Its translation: CASGLTQGATQYF.

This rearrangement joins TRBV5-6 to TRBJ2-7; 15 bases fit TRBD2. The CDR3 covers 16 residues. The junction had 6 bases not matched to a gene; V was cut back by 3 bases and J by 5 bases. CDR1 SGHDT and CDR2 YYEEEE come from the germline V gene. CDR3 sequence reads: CASSWGLAGGPNEQYF. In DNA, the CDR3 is TGTGCCAGCAGCTGGGGACTAGCGGGAGGCCCCAACGAGCAGTACTTC.

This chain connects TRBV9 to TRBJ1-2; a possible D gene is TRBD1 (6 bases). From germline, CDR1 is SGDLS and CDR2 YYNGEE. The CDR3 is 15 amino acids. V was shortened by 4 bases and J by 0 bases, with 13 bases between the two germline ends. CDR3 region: CASSLDSSSNYGYTF. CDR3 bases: TGTGCCAGCAGCCTGGACAGTAGCTCTAACTATGGCTACACCTTC. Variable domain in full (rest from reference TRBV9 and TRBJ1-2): DSGVTQTPKHLITATGQRVTLRCSPRSGDLSVYWYQQSLDQGLQFLIQYYNGEERAKGNILERFSAQQFPDLHSELNLSSLELGDSALYFCASSLDSSSNYGYTFGSGTRLTVV.

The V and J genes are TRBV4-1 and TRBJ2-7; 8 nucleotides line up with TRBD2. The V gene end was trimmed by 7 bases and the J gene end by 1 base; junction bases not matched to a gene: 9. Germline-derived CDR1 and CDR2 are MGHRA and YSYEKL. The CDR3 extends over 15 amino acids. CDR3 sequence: CASKGRREVSYEQYF. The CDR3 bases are TGCGCCAGCAAGGGAAGGCGGGAGGTTTCCTACGAGCAGTACTTC.

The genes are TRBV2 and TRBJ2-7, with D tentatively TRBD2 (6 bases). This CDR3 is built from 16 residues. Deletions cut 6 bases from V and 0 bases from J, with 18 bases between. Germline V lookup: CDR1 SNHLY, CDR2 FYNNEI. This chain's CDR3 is CASRGGTGTFSYEQYF. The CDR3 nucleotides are TGTGCCAGCAGGGGGGGAACCGGGACTTTCTCCTACGAGCAGTACTTC.

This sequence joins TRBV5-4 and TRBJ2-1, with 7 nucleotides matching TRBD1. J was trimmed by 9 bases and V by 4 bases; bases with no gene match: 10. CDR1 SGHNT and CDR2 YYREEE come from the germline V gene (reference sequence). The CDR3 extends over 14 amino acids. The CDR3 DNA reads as TGTGCCAGCAGCGGTGGACAGGATTTTGTTGAGCAGTTCTTC. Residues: CASSGGQDFVEQFF.

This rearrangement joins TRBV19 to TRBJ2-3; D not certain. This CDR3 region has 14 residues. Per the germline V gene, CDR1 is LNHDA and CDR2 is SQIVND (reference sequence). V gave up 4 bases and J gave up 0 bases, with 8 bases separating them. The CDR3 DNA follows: TGTGCCAGTAGTACCAAGAGCAGCACAGATACGCAGTATTTT. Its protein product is CASSTKSSTDTQYF.

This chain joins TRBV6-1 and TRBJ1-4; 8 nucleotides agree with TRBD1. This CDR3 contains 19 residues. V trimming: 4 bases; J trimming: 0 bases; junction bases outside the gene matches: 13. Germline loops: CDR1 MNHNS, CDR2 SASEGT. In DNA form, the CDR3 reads TGTGCCAGCAGTGTTCGAACACGGACAGGGAGCACAACTAATGAAAAACTGTTTTTT. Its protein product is CASSVRTRTGSTTNEKLFF.

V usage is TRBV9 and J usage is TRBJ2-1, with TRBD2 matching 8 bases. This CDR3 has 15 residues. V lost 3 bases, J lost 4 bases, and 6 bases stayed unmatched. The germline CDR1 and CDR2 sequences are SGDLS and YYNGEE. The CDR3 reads CASSGYAGGYNEQFF. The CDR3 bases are TGTGCCAGCAGCGGTTACGCGGGAGGTTACAATGAGCAGTTCTTC.

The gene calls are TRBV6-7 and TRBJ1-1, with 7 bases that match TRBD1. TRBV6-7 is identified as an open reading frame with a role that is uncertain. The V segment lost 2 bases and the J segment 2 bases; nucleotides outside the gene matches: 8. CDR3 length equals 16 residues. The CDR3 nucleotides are TGTGCCAGCAGTTACGGCGAGGGACAGATTAACACTGAAGCTTTCTTT. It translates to CASSYGEGQINTEAFF.

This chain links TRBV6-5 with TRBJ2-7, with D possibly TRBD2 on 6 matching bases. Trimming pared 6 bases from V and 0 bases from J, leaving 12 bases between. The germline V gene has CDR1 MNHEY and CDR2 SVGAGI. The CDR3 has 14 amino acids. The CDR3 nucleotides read TGTGCCAGCAGCCCCATGGGACTCTCCTACGAGCAGTACTTC. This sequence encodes CASSPMGLSYEQYF.

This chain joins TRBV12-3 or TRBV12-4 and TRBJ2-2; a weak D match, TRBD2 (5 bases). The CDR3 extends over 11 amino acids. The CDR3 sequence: CALANTGELFF. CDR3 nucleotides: TGTGCACTAGCGAACACCGGGGAGCTGTTTTTT.

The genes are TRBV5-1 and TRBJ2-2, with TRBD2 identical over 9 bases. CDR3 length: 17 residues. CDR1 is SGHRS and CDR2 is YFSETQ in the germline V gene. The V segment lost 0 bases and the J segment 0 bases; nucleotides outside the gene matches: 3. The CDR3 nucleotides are TGCGCCAGCAGCTTGGTGGCTAGCGGGGCGAACACCGGGGAGCTGTTTTTT. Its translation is CASSLVASGANTGELFF.